The TCR beta chain under discussion was sequenced for a study of radiation and T cells in renal cell carcinoma. The CDR3 spans 16 residues. V lost 1 base, J lost 4 bases, and 12 bases lay in between. Per germline, CDR1 SGHRS and CDR2 YFSETQ. Data came from immunoSEQ multiplex PCR; TCRdb stores just in-frame clones and leaves some out. The sample has about 130,000 clones; about 88% are singletons. Time point meaning: blood 2 weeks post-SBRT. Treatment: 15 Gy SBRT to primary tumor, nephrectomy 4 weeks later. The J gene is TRBJ2-6, the V gene TRBV5-1, with D perhaps matching TRBD2 (6 bases). The clonotype comes from a woman in her 70s with renal cell carcinoma. The sample was blood, taken from a patient whose treatment included radiotherapy and nephrectomy. The CDR3 coding sequence is TGCGCCAGCAGCTTGTTCGGGGGAGCGGGGGCCAACGTCCTGACTTTC. Translating it yields CASSLFGGAGANVLTF.